These 31 T cell receptor beta chains were all obtained from the same sample, sequenced in a study of T cells after yellow fever vaccination. Using its own MiXCR run on the 5' RACE reads, TCRdb lists one record per CDR3 protein. Among 500,000 to 550,000 distinct CDR3 sequences listed, less than 25% were seen once. Sequencing was performed on PBMCs, taken approximately 22 days after the first yellow fever vaccination. The receptor set was obtained from a man aged 18-30 years who received the YFV17D yellow fever vaccine.

This clonotype was seen a handful of times. J is TRBJ2-7 and V is TRBV19, with TRBD1 identical over 7 bases. In germline, CDR1 is LNHDA, CDR2 SQIVND (reference sequence). V dropped 4 bases and J dropped 1; count of bases not matched to a gene: 4. The CDR3 length is 14 residues. This chain's CDR3 is CASSTDRVSYEQYV. In DNA, the CDR3 is TGTGCCAGTAGTACCGACAGGGTATCCTACGAGCAGTACGTC.

V usage is TRBV7-2 and J usage is TRBJ2-1; TRBD2 matches at 8 bases. CDR3 length: 21 amino acids. Losses at the gene ends were 5 bases for V and 0 bases for J; bases not matched to a gene: 21. Looked up from germline, CDR1 is SGHTA and CDR2 is FQGNSA. In DNA, the CDR3 is TGTGCCAGCAGCACCACCCACCCAGTGGTAATAGCGGGAACCTCCTACAATGAGCAGTTCTTC. This translates into CASSTTHPVVIAGTSYNEQFF.

This clonotype has just a few counts. The rearrangement joins TRBV12-3 or TRBV12-4 to TRBJ1-6, with D perhaps TRBD1 (6 bases). V was clipped by 6 bases and J by 0 bases, with 9 bases between them. This CDR3 is 15 amino acids long. CDR3 sequence reads: CASRGQSSYNSPLHF. CDR3 DNA: TGTGCCAGCAGAGGACAGAGCTCCTATAATTCACCCCTCCACTTT.

This clonotype was counted between two and nine times. The V call is TRBV5-1, the J call TRBJ2-3; 8 bases map to TRBD2. The CDR3 extends over 16 amino acids. CDR1 and CDR2 (germline): SGHRS, YFSETQ. V was clipped by 4 bases and J by 4 bases; unmatched bases: 11. DNA for the CDR3: TGCGCCAGCAGCCTTCAGCGGGGGACCCCGCCAGATACGCAGTATTTT. It codes for CASSLQRGTPPDTQYF.

The J gene is TRBJ1-5, the V gene TRBV24-1, with D uncertain. Per the germline V gene, CDR1 is KGHDR and CDR2 is SFDVKD. CDR3 length: 13 amino acids. V shed 0 bases and J shed 5 bases, with 4 bases lying between them. This CDR3 reads CATSDLGDQPQHF. Written as DNA, the CDR3 is TGTGCCACCAGTGATTTGGGGGATCAGCCCCAGCATTTT.

The chain combines TRBV5-6 with TRBJ1-2; D remains unclear. The CDR3 spans 15 residues. V was cut by 4 bases and J by 2 bases, with 15 bases left in between. Looked up from germline, CDR1 is SGHDT and CDR2 is YYEEEE. The DNA of the CDR3 is TGTGCCAGCAGCCATCGCCAGGTGCTGAACTATGGCTACACCTTC. Amino acids: CASSHRQVLNYGYTF.

This clonotype occurred a few times. The chain uses TRBV20-1 and TRBJ1-4, with no clear D. V shed 6 bases and J shed 2 bases, with 10 bases lying between them. The CDR3 contains 13 residues. Germline-derived CDR1 and CDR2 are DFQATT and SNEGSKA (reference sequence). The CDR3 loop is CSAPELTNEKLFF. CDR3 nucleotide sequence: TGCAGTGCGCCAGAACTGACTAATGAAAAACTGTTTTTT.

The chain has TRBV4-3 and TRBJ2-3; D is perhaps TRBD1 (6 bases). Trimming took off 0 bases at V and 8 bases at J, with 21 bases between the two ends. The germline gives CDR1 LGHNA, CDR2 YSLEER. The CDR3 is made up of 17 amino acids. In DNA, the CDR3 is TGCGCCAGCAGCCAAGAGGACCGGTACAGGGTCGAGGGTACGCAGTATTTT. This translates into CASSQEDRYRVEGTQYF.

This clonotype showed up just a few times. This rearrangement joins TRBV7-9 to TRBJ1-3; 8 bases are a match to TRBD1. Germline lookup yields CDR1 SEHNR and CDR2 FQNEAQ (reference sequence). The junction had 2 bases not matched to a gene; V was cut back by 6 bases and J by 4 bases. The CDR3 has 13 amino acids. The CDR3 here is CASRRTGGNTIYF. The CDR3 DNA sequence: TGTGCCAGCAGGCGGACAGGGGGAAACACCATATATTTT.

The rearrangement joins TRBV6-2 or TRBV6-3 to TRBJ1-5; D is unclear. V lost 6 bases and J lost 2, with 14 bases in between. CDR3 length equals 15 residues. The germline V gene encodes CDR1 MNHEY and CDR2 SVGEGT. The CDR3: CASRFGGAGNQPQHF. The CDR3 coding sequence is TGTGCCAGCAGATTTGGAGGAGCCGGCAATCAGCCCCAGCATTTT.

The gene calls are TRBV28 and TRBJ1-4; no clear D gene. Trimming cost V 5 bases and J 3 bases, with 10 bases left between them. Germline V gene lookup returns CDR1 MDHEN and CDR2 SYDVKM. The CDR3 has 14 residues. The CDR3 DNA follows: TGTGCCAGCAGTACCGCTGGGTCTAATGAAAAACTGTTTTTT. It is translated as CASSTAGSNEKLFF.

This clonotype has only a few counts. The CDR3 DNA reads TGCGCCAGCGGGATAACTCACCCAGATACGCAGTATTTT. Its translation is CASGITHPDTQYF. V usage is TRBV4-1 and J usage is TRBJ2-3; no clear D. CDR3 length equals 13 residues. The V gene's germline CDR1 is MGHRA and CDR2 YSYEKL. Trimming stripped 8 bases from V and 4 bases from J, with 13 bases between.

This chain links TRBV12-3 or TRBV12-4 with TRBJ1-3, with a weak D call TRBD1 (6 bases). V was clipped by 5 bases and J by 6 bases, with 11 bases between them. This CDR3 has 13 amino acids. This CDR3 reads CASSHGQKNTIYF. The DNA of the CDR3 is TGTGCCAGCAGTCATGGACAGAAAAACACCATATATTTT.

This clonotype showed up just a few times. The chain couples TRBV28 to TRBJ1-2; D gene unclear. The CDR3 is 13 amino acids. Trimming removed 5 bases from V and 8 bases from J, with 15 bases in between. CDR1 is MDHEN and CDR2 is SYDVKM in the germline V gene. CDR3 sequence: CASSPRQWGGYTF. The CDR3 nucleotides are TGTGCCAGCAGTCCGCGACAATGGGGAGGCTACACCTTC.

This clonotype has more than one count but fewer than ten. V gene TRBV5-5 combines with J gene TRBJ2-1; D is undetermined. The CDR3 runs to 14 residues. Trimming stripped 1 base from V and 5 bases from J, with 10 bases between. Germline CDR1 reads SGHKS; CDR2 reads YYEKEE (reference sequence). The CDR3 loop reads CASSLWNPDNEQFF. The CDR3 DNA follows: TGTGCCAGCAGCTTGTGGAACCCGGACAATGAGCAGTTCTTC.

In the case of this clonotype: At one end the junction does not follow the germline gene, possibly because of a read error. The chain has TRBV7-9 and TRBJ2-2; D may be TRBD1 (6 bases). Germline CDR1 is SEHNR and CDR2 is FQNEAQ (reference sequence). The CDR3 consists of 16 residues. The CDR3 loop reads CASRSQGIESTGEQFF. DNA for the CDR3: TGTGCCAGCAGGTCACAGGGAATCGAGAGCACCGGGGAGCAGTTTTTT.

This clonotype was seen a handful of times. V gene TRBV6-6 combines with J gene TRBJ2-3, with D tentatively TRBD2 (5 bases). This CDR3 region has 12 residues. The germline CDR1 and CDR2 sequences are MNHNY and SVGAGI (reference sequence). Deletions cut 6 bases from V and 6 bases from J, with 10 bases between. This chain's CDR3 is CASSGPGDTQYF. The CDR3 coding sequence is TGTGCCAGCAGCGGACCGGGGGATACGCAGTATTTT.

This chain links TRBV21-1 with TRBJ1-6; whether TRBD1, the table's D call, matches the DNA was not checked. TRBV21-1 is deemed a pseudogene. CDR3 length: 20 amino acids. The chain's CDR3 is CASSKEEFRATAGGWSPLHF. As DNA, the CDR3 is TGTGCCAGCAGCAAAGAAGAATTTCGGGCTACGGCAGGGGGCTGGTCACCCCTCCACTTT.

This clonotype was recorded many times. The rearrangement joins TRBV11-2 to TRBJ1-6; 8 bases match TRBD1. The J segment lost 7 bases and the V segment lost 5 bases, leaving 7 bases of the junction unmatched. Germline V gene lookup returns CDR1 SGHAT and CDR2 FQNNGV. This CDR3 comprises 15 residues. The CDR3 sequence is CASSRQGPTNSPLHF. CDR3 nucleotides: TGTGCCAGCAGCAGACAGGGGCCTACCAATTCACCCCTCCACTTT.

This chain uses TRBV6-1 with TRBJ2-7; D is undetermined. The germline V gene has CDR1 MNHNS and CDR2 SASEGT. Trimming left V 2 bases short and J 2 bases short, with 7 bases between. This CDR3 is 13 amino acids long. CDR3 residues: CASSERVPYEQYV. For the CDR3, the DNA is TGTGCCAGCAGTGAAAGGGTACCCTACGAGCAGTACGTC.

This clonotype was seen a single time. V and J are TRBV5-1 and TRBJ1-2; D unresolved. Per germline, CDR1 SGHRS and CDR2 YFSETQ. The CDR3 length is 15 residues. V lost 0 bases, J lost 4 bases, and 13 bases lay in between. As DNA, the CDR3 is TGCGCCAGCAGCTTGGATCCCGGGAGAACCTATGGCTACACCTTC. This encodes CASSLDPGRTYGYTF.

This clonotype came up a few times. This chain connects TRBV12-3 or TRBV12-4 to TRBJ2-1, with TRBD1 matching over 10 bases. This CDR3 contains 17 residues. Trimming at V came to 5 bases and at J to 6 bases, leaving 13 bases not matched to a gene. The CDR3 reads CASSNVDRGWSGNEQFF. For the CDR3, the DNA is TGTGCCAGCAGTAACGTGGACAGGGGGTGGAGTGGCAATGAGCAGTTCTTC.

J is TRBJ2-5 and V is TRBV5-1; the D is unclear. This CDR3 contains 14 residues. V gave up 0 bases and J gave up 2 bases, with 8 bases separating them. Germline-derived CDR1 and CDR2 are SGHRS and YFSETQ. CDR3 residues: CASSLAPAQETQYF. DNA for the CDR3: TGCGCCAGCAGCTTGGCCCCGGCTCAAGAGACCCAGTACTTC. The whole variable domain, filled in from reference TRBV5-1 and TRBJ2-5, reads KAGVTQTPRYLIKTRGQQVTLSCSPISGHRSVSWYQQTPGQGLQFLFEYFSETQRNKGNFPGRFSGRQFSNSRSEMNVSTLELGDSALYLCASSLAPAQETQYFGPGTRLLVL.

This rearrangement joins TRBV9 to TRBJ1-4; TRBD1 is a possible D gene (5 bases). In germline, CDR1 is SGDLS, CDR2 YYNGEE. V lost 4 bases to trimming and J lost 8 bases, with 18 bases between them. The CDR3 contains 15 residues. CDR3 region: CASSPQGGVVEKLFF. As DNA, the CDR3 is TGTGCCAGCAGCCCCCAGGGAGGGGTTGTGGAAAAACTGTTTTTT.

CDR3 sequence (DNA): TGTGCCAGCAGCCTAAGCCCTAGACGGGGAGAGACCCAGTACTTC. It is translated as CASSLSPRRGETQYF. This sequence joins TRBV7-9 and TRBJ2-5; weak D call: TRBD2 (5 bases). Trimming took off 5 bases at V and 4 bases at J, with 17 bases between the two ends. The CDR3 is 15 amino acids. Germline V lookup: CDR1 SEHNR, CDR2 FQNEAQ (reference sequence).

This clonotype was picked up a small number of times. The J gene is TRBJ2-7, the V gene TRBV4-3, with D hard to call. This CDR3 spans 12 amino acids. Germline assignment: CDR1 LGHNA and CDR2 YSLEER. The V and J ends lost 0 bases and 7 bases respectively, with 7 bases between them. In DNA, the CDR3 is TGCGCCAGCAGCCAAGATGACCGGGAGCAGTACTTC. This gives the protein CASSQDDREQYF.

Comments on this clonotype: A much larger clone lies one base from this, so it may be a read error. The chain is built from TRBV11-3 and TRBJ2-7; no clear D. Germline values: CDR1 SGHNT, CDR2 YENEEA. V was clipped by 5 bases and J by 7 bases, with 15 bases between them. The CDR3 has 13 amino acids. The CDR3 nucleotides read TGTGCCAGCAGCCCCCGTGAGTCTAGAGAGCAGTACTTC. Residues: CASSPRESREQYF. Variable domain in full (rest from reference TRBV11-3 and TRBJ2-7): EAGVVQSPRYKIIEKKQPVAFWCNPISGHNTLYWYLQNLGQGPELLIRYENEEAVDDSQLPKDRFSAERLKGVDSTLKIQPAELGDSAVYLCASSPRESREQYFGPGTRLTVT.

V and J are TRBV7-2 and TRBJ1-5, with D unclear. Per germline, CDR1 SGHTA and CDR2 FQGNSA. Trimming stripped 2 bases from V and 4 bases from J, with 9 bases between. The CDR3 runs to 14 residues. The CDR3 coding sequence is TGTGCCAGCAGCTTAACCCCTCGGAATCAGCCCCAGCATTTT. Translation: CASSLTPRNQPQHF.

V usage is TRBV5-1 and J usage is TRBJ2-2, with D perhaps matching TRBD2 (5 bases). V was pared by 2 bases and J by 8 bases, with 19 bases between. The CDR3 covers 16 residues. Germline V gives CDR1 SGHRS, CDR2 YFSETQ. CDR3 sequence (DNA): TGCGCCAGCAGCTTAATCGAGAGCCTACCGGGAGGGGAGCTGTTTTTT. It yields the protein CASSLIESLPGGELFF. Full variable domain (rest looked up from reference TRBV5-1 and TRBJ2-2): KAGVTQTPRYLIKTRGQQVTLSCSPISGHRSVSWYQQTPGQGLQFLFEYFSETQRNKGNFPGRFSGRQFSNSRSEMNVSTLELGDSALYLCASSLIESLPGGELFFGEGSRLTVL.

There are a few counts of this clonotype. This chain links TRBV18 with TRBJ2-1, with 11 positions matching TRBD2. V dropped 3 bases and J dropped 6; count of bases not matched to a gene: 1. Germline V gene data show CDR1 as KGHSH and CDR2 as LQKENI. The CDR3 is 14 residues long. The DNA of the CDR3 is TGTGCCAGCTCACCCGGGACTAGCGGCAATGAGCAGTTCTTC. Protein sequence: CASSPGTSGNEQFF.

The rearrangement uses TRBV6-2 or TRBV6-3 and TRBJ2-7, with 9 bases that match TRBD2. Germline-derived CDR1 and CDR2 are MNHEY and SVGEGT. Unmatched junction bases numbered 6, after V lost 6 bases and J lost 0 bases. This CDR3 contains 15 residues. This CDR3 is CASRHGGRGSYEQYV. The CDR3 DNA reads TGTGCCAGCAGGCACGGCGGGAGGGGCTCCTACGAGCAGTACGTC.